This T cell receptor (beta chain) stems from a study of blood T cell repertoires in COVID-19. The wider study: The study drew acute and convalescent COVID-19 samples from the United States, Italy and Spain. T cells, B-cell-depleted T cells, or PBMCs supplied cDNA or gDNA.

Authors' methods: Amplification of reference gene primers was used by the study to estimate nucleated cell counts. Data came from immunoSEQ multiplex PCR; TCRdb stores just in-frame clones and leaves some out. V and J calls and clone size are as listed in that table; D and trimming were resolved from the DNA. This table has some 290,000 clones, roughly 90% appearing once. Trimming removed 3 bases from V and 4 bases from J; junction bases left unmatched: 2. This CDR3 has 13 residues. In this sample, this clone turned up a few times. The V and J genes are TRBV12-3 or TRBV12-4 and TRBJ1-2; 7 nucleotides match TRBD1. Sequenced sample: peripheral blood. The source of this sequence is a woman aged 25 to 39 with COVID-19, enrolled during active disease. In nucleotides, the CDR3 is TGTGCCAGCAGTTTCGGGACAGCCTATGGCTACACCTTC. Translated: CASSFGTAYGYTF.